The present entry profiles one T cell receptor (beta chain) with its context. This clonotype was seen a few times. Its antigen remains unidentified. Within one base of it there is no much larger clone, and no base qualities were kept. The instrument was an Illumina HiSeq 1500. The public sequencing data were trimmed at Q25 with fastp and processed into clonotypes with MiXCR by TCRdb, which kept only in-frame beta chains. Entries are consolidated by CDR3 protein sequence, retaining the most common genes and DNA. This sample lists approximately 350,000 distinct CDR3 sequences; roughly 36% were detected once. Approximately 13% of the sample comes from the top ten. This record belongs to a study of T cell repertoires in cytomegalovirus infection (dated by TCRdb to the late 2010s). With regard to the full study: Recently identified HLA-C-restricted CMV epitopes, whose presentation resists viral immunomodulation, were targeted by peptide stimulations together with well-studied HLA-B-restricted epitopes. Because public TCR beta signatures pointed to carriage of CMV infection together with the matching HLA type, the HLA type of each donor mattered for the analysis.

The CDR3 holds 15 amino acids from the cysteine to the phenylalanine. Only the CDR3 portion is preserved as DNA: 45 bases, with reading frame beginning at the first base. The junction shows trimming of 4 bases on V and 1 base on J, plus 13 bases between the germline ends. The germline V gene yields MDHEN for CDR1 and SYDVKM for CDR2. According to the study, the label for this sample's treatment or condition signals: in vitro stimulation with specific CMV peptide epitopes to enrich CMV-specific T cells. Results the study describes overall, beyond this receptor: The ex vivo response was dominated by HLA-C-restricted CMV-specific TCR beta clonotypes, which also provided the single most frequent clonotype in two of eight donors. Carriers of CMV infection plus the relevant HLA type were discriminated by the cumulative frequency of public TCR beta family members in the study cohort and in an independent roughly 340-donor cohort.

Sequencing used cultured PBMCs, obtained from culture after CMV antigen stimulation. The rearranged segments are TRBV28 and TRBJ1-1, with a weak D call of TRBD1 (5 bases match). The source is a human donor in good health (CMV status not recorded). Some clones in this sample may be carry-over from other donors' samples. The CDR3 corresponds to CASSSSGTGNTEAFF. The sequence in DNA is TGTGCCAGCAGTTCCTCTGGGACGGGGAACACTGAAGCTTTCTTT.